The source of this T cell receptor beta chain is a study of T cell responses to AZD1222 COVID-19 vaccine. Trimming cost V 4 bases and J 0 bases, with 16 bases left between them. This CDR3 contains 17 residues. Germline CDR1 reads LGHDT; CDR2 reads YNNKEL (reference sequence). Sequenced by immunoSEQ multiplex PCR; TCRdb stores in-frame clones only, minus some. The repertoire holds about 120,000 clones, with around 87% as singletons. The sequencing used peripheral blood, collected on day 0 of AZD1222 vaccination. This chain links TRBV3-1 (or the pseudogene TRBV3-2) with TRBJ1-3; tentative D call: TRBD1 (5 bases). This receptor was identified in an adult in good health. The CDR3 spells CASSLNPTAASGNTIYF. CDR3 nucleotide sequence: TGTGCCAGCAGCCTTAATCCGACAGCCGCCTCTGGAAACACCATATATTTT.